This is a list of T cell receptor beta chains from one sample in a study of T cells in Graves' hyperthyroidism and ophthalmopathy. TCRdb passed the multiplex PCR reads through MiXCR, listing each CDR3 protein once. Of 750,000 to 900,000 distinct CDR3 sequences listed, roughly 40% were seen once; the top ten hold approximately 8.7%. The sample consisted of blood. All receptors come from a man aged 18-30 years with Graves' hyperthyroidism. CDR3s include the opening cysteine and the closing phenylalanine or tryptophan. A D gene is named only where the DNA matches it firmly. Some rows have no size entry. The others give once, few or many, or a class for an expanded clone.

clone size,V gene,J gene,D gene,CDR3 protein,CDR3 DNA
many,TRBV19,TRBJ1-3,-,CASSILDSGNTIYF,TGTGCCAGTAGTATTCTCGACTCTGGAAACACCATATATTTT
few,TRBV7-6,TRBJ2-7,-,CASSSGGASTYEQYF,TGTGCCAGCAGCTCCGGAGGGGCATCTACCTACGAGCAGTACTTC
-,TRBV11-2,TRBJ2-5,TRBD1,CASSRIQGGWETQYF,TGTGCCAGCAGCCGAATACAGGGGGGATGGGAGACCCAGTACTTC
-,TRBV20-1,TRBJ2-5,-,CSARWASVPRETQYF,TGCAGTGCTAGATGGGCTAGCGTCCCCAGAGAGACCCAGTACTTC
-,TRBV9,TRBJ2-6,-,CASSQATNSGANVLTF,TGTGCCAGCAGCCAAGCCACCAACTCTGGGGCCAACGTCCTGACTTTC
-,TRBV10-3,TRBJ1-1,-,CAISESSVTEAFF,TGTGCCATCAGTGAGTCATCTGTAACTGAAGCTTTCTTT
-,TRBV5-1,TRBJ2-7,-,CASSLVALEDEQYF,TGCGCCAGCAGCTTGGTTGCCCTCGAGGACGAGCAGTACTTC
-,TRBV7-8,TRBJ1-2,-,CASSLGDYRSDYGYTF,TGTGCCAGCAGCTTAGGGGACTACAGGTCCGACTATGGCTACACCTTC
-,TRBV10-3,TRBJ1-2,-,CAISFSRRDYGYTF,TGTGCCATCAGTTTCAGTCGACGGGACTATGGCTACACCTTC
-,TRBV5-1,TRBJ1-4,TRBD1,CASSSRTGNAEKLFF,TGCGCCAGCAGCTCCCGGACAGGGAATGCTGAAAAACTGTTTTTT
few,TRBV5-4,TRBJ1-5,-,CASSSGKQRPQHF,TGTGCCAGCAGCTCCGGAAAACAGAGGCCCCAGCATTTT
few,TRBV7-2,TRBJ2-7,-,CASSQSAGAPNDF,TGTGCCAGCAGTCAGTCGGCGGGGGCTCCCAATGACTTC
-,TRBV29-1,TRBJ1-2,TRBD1,CSVEEGTGVGYTF,TGCAGCGTTGAAGAAGGGACAGGGGTCGGCTACACCTTC
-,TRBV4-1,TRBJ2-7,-,CASSHDVPYEQYF,TGCGCCAGCAGCCATGACGTTCCCTACGAGCAGTACTTC
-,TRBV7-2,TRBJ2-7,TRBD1,CASSLPLTGSPSYEQYF,TGTGCCAGCAGCCTCCCTCTGACAGGGTCCCCTTCTTACGAGCAGTACTTC
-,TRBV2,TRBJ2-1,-,CASSESGALLEGNEQFF,TGTGCCAGCAGTGAAAGTGGGGCCCTCCTTGAGGGCAATGAGCAGTTCTTC
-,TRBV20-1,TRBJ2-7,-,CSARVIVPTPYEQYF,TGCAGTGCTAGAGTGATAGTGCCCACCCCCTACGAGCAGTACTTC
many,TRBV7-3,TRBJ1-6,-,CASSLNTGSNSPLHF,TGTGCCAGCAGCTTAAATACAGGGAGTAATTCACCCCTCCACTTT
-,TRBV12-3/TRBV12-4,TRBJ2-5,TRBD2,CASRLAGGWETQYF,TGTGCCAGCAGACTAGCGGGGGGGTGGGAGACCCAGTACTTC
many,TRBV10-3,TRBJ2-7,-,CAIGGTVYEQYF,TGTGCCATAGGGGGGACAGTCTACGAGCAGTACTTC
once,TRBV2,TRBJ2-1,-,CASKDEQFF,TGTGCCAGCAAGGATGAGCAGTTCTTC
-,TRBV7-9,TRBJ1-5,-,CASREYAQPQHF,TGTGCCAGCAGAGAATACGCCCAGCCCCAGCATTTT
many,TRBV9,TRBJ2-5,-,CASSARNYQETQYF,TGTGCCAGCAGCGCCAGAAATTACCAAGAGACCCAGTACTTC
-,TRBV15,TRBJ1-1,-,CATDVRGMNTEAFF,TGTGCCACCGACGTTCGGGGGATGAACACTGAAGCTTTCTTT
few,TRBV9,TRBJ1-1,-,CASRPRQTLRDTEAFF,TGTGCCAGCAGACCTCGACAGACTCTGAGAGACACTGAAGCTTTCTTT
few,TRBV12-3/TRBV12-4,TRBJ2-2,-,CASSSFFDTGELFF,TGTGCCAGCAGTTCCTTCTTTGACACCGGGGAGCTGTTTTTT
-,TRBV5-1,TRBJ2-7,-,CASSQDWDVNYEQYF,TGCGCCAGCAGCCAAGATTGGGACGTAAACTACGAGCAGTACTTC
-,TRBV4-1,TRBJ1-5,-,CASSHLGQPQHF,TGCGCCAGCAGCCACTTGGGTCAGCCCCAGCATTTT
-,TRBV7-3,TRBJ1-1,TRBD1,CASSLMQGGSEAFF,TGTGCCAGCAGCTTAATGCAGGGGGGATCTGAAGCTTTCTTT
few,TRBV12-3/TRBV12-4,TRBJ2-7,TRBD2,CASSFGGFNYEQYF,TGTGCCAGCAGCTTCGGGGGGTTTAACTACGAGCAGTACTTC
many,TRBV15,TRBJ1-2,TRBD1,CATSRKWGQGGDGYTF,TGTGCCACCAGCCGAAAATGGGGGCAGGGGGGGGATGGCTACACCTTC
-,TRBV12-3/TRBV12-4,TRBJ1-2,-,CASSAQQGLIYGYTF,TGTGCCAGCAGTGCTCAACAGGGCCTGATCTATGGCTACACCTTC
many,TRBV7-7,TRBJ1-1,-,CASSTDRNTEAFF,TGTGCTAGCAGCACGGACAGGAACACTGAAGCTTTCTTT
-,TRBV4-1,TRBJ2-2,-,CASRGFSGGELFF,TGCGCCAGCAGAGGATTCTCGGGCGGGGAGCTGTTTTTT
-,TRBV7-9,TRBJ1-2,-,CASSLLARYGYTF,TGTGCCAGCAGCTTGTTGGCGCGGTATGGCTACACCTTC
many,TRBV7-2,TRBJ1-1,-,CASSRPGNTEAFF,TGTGCCAGCAGCCGCCCAGGGAACACTGAAGCTTTCTTT
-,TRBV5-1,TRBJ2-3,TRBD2,CASSLAGDDTQYF,TGCGCCAGCAGCCTAGCGGGAGACGATACGCAGTATTTT
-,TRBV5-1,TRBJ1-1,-,CASSTTETKSTEAFF,TGCGCCAGCAGCACCACAGAGACGAAGAGCACTGAAGCTTTCTTT
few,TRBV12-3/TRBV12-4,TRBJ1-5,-,CASSYLGAQPQHF,TGTGCCAGCAGTTACTTGGGAGCTCAGCCCCAGCATTTT
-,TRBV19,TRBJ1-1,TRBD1,CASSPRDRPLGMNTEAFF,TGTGCCAGTAGTCCTCGGGACAGGCCCCTCGGGATGAACACTGAAGCTTTCTTT